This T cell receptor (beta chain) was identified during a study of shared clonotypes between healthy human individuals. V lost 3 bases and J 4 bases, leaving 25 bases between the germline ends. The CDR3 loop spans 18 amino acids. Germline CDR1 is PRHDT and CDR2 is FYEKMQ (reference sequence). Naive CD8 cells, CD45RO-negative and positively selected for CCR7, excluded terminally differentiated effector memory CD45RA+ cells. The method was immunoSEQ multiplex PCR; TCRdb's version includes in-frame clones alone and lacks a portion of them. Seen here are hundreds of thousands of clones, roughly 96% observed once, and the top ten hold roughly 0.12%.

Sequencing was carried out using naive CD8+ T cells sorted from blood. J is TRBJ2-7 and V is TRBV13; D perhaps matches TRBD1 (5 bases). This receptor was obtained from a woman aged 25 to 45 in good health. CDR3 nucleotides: TGTGCCAGCAGCTTCACCATCAGGGATGGAGAAACCCATTACGAGCAGTACTTC. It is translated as CASSFTIRDGETHYEQYF.